This T cell receptor (beta chain) was recorded in a study of response to subunit inactivated influenza vaccine. Regarding the study as a whole: Few new T cells, the authors suggested, are recruited by each seasonal influenza vaccination.

TCRdb re-derived calls from the RT-PCR reads in MiXCR, one entry per CDR3 protein. The table records a few hundred thousand distinct CDR3 sequences, just over 20% of them present only once. This clonotype appeared a few times. The antigen remains unidentified. The CDR3 is made up of 14 amino acids. The specimen was PBMCs from blood, collected around 22 months after vaccination. The TCR originated in a man aged 50-75 years who received an inactivated influenza vaccine. This chain uses TRBV21-1 with TRBJ2-7; TRBD1, as called in the table, went unchecked against the DNA. TRBV21-1 is annotated as a pseudogene. CDR3 loop: CASSKYREIYEQYF. CDR3 in DNA: TGTGCCAGCAGCAAATACAGGGAAATCTACGAGCAGTACTTC.